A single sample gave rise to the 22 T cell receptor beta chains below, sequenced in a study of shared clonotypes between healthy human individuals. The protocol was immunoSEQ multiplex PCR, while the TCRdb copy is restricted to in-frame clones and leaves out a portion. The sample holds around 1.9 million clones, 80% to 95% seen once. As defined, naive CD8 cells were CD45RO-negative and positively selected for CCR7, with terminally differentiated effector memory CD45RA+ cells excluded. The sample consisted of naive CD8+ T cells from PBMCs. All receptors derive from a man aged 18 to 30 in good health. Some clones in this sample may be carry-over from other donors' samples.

CDR3 nucleotide sequence: TGTGCCAGCAGTTACTCGGCGGGGGTTAACTCCTACGAGCAGTACTTC. It translates to CASSYSAGVNSYEQYF. V gene TRBV6-5 combines with J gene TRBJ2-7; the match to TRBD2 covers 7 bases. CDR3 length: 16 residues. Losses at the gene ends were 0 bases for V and 0 bases for J; bases not matched to a gene: 5. Per germline, CDR1 MNHEY and CDR2 SVGAGI.

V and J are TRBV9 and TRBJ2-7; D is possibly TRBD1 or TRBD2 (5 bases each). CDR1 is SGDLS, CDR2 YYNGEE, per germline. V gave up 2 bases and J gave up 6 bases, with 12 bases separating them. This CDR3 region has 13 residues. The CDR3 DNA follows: TGTGCCAGCAGCGTGGGCAGGGAGTCCGAGCAGTACTTC. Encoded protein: CASSVGRESEQYF.

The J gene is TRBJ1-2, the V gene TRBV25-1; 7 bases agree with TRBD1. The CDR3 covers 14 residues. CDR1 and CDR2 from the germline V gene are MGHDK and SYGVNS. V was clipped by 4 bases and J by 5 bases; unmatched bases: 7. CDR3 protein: CASSAPGQHYGYTF. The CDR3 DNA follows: TGTGCCAGCAGTGCCCCGGGACAGCATTATGGCTACACCTTC.

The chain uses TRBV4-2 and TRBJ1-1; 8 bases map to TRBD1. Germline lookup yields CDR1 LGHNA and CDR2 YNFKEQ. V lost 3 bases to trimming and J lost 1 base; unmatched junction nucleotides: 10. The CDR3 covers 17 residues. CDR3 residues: CASSQDFQDRENTEAFF. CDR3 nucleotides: TGTGCCAGCAGCCAGGATTTCCAGGACAGGGAGAACACTGAAGCTTTCTTT.

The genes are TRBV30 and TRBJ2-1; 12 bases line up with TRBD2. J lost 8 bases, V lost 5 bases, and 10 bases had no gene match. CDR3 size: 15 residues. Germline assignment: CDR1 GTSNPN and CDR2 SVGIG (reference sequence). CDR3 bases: TGTGCCTGGGGGGTGACTAGCGGGAGAAGATATGAGCAGTTCTTC. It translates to CAWGVTSGRRYEQFF.

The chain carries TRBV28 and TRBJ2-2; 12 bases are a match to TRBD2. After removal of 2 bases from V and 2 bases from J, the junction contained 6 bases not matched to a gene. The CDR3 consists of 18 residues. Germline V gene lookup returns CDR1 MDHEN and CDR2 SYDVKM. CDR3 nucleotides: TGTGCCAGCAGTTTACGGCTAGCGGGAGGGATTAACACCGGGGAGCTGTTTTTT. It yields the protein CASSLRLAGGINTGELFF.

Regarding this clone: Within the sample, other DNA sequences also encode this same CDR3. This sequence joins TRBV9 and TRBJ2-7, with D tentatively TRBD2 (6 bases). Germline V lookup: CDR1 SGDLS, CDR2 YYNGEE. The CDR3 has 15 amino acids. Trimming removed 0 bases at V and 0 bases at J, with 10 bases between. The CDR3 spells CASSVGSSASYEQYF. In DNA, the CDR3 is TGTGCCAGCAGCGTAGGGTCTAGCGCCTCCTACGAGCAGTACTTC.

CDR3 amino acids: CSVHQSYEQYF. Written as DNA, the CDR3 is TGCAGCGTCCACCAGTCCTACGAGCAGTACTTC. The gene calls are TRBV29-1 and TRBJ2-7; D remains ambiguous. The length of the CDR3 is 11 residues. The ends were cut back, 6 bases at V and 1 base at J, with 7 bases in the middle. Germline CDR1 reads SQVTM; CDR2 reads ANQGSEA.

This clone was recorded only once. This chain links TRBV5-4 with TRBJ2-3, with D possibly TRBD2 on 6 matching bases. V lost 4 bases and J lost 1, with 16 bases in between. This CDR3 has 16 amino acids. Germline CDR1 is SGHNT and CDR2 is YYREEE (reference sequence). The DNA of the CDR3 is TGTGCCAGCAGCCAACGGACGGTAGCGGGCACAGATACGCAGTATTTT. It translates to CASSQRTVAGTDTQYF.

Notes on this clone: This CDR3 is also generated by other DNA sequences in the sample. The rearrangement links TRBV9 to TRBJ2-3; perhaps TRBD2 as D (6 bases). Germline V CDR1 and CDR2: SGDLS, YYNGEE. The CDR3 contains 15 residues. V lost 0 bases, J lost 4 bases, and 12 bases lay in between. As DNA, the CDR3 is TGTGCCAGCAGCGTAGCCGGGGGTGCAGCAGATACGCAGTATTTT. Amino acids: CASSVAGGAADTQYF.

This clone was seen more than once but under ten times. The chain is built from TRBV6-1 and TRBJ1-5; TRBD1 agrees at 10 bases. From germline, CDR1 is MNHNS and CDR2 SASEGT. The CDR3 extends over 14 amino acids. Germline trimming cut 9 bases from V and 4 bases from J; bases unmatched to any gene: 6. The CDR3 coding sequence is TGTGCCAGTAAAGGGACAGGGGTTAATCAGCCCCAGCATTTT. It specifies CASKGTGVNQPQHF.

The CDR3 region has the DNA TGTGCCAGCAGCTCCCCAACGGAGCAGTACTTC. This sequence encodes CASSSPTEQYF. This sequence joins TRBV11-2 and TRBJ2-7; D is unresolved. Per germline, CDR1 SGHAT and CDR2 FQNNGV. Trimming removed 4 bases from V and 7 bases from J, with 8 bases in between. The CDR3 loop spans 11 amino acids.

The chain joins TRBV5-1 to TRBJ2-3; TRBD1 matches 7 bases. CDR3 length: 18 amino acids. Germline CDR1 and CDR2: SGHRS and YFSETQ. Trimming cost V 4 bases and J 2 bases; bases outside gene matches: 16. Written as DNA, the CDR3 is TGCGCCAGCAGCGACGACAGACCCGACAGGGATTACACAGATACGCAGTATTTT. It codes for CASSDDRPDRDYTDTQYF.

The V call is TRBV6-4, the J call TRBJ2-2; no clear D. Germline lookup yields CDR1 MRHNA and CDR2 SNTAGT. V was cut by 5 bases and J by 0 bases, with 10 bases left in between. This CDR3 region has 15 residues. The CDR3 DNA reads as TGTGCCAGCAGTCCAATGCGCGCGAACACCGGGGAGCTGTTTTTT. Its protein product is CASSPMRANTGELFF.

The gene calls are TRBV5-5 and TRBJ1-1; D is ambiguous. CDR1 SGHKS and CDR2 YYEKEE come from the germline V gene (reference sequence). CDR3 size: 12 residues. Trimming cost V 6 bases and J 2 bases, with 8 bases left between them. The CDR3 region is CASTTVNTEAFF. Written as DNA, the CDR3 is TGTGCCAGCACTACAGTTAACACTGAAGCTTTCTTT.

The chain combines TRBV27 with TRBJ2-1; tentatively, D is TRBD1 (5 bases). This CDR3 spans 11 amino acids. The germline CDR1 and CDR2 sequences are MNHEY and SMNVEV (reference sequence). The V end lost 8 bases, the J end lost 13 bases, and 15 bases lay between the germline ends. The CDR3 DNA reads TGTGCCAGCCCCACTCTAAGGGGCCAGTTCTTC. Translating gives CASPTLRGQFF.

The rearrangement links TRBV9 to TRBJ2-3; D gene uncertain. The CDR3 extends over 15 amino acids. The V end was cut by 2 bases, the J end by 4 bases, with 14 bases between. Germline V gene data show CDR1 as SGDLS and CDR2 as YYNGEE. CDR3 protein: CASSVPDQVPDTQYF. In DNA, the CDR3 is TGTGCCAGCAGCGTTCCCGACCAAGTACCAGATACGCAGTATTTT.

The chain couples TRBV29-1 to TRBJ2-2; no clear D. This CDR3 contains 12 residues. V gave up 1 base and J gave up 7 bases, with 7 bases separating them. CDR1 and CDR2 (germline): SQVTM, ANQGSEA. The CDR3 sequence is CSVEGPGGELFF. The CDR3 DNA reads TGCAGCGTTGAAGGGCCAGGCGGGGAGCTGTTTTTT.

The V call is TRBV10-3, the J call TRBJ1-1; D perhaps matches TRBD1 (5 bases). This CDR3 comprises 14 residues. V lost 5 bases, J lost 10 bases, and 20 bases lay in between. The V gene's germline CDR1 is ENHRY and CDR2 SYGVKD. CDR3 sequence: CAISPSGRVSVAFF. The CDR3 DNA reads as TGTGCCATCAGTCCTTCGGGCAGGGTATCGGTAGCTTTCTTT.

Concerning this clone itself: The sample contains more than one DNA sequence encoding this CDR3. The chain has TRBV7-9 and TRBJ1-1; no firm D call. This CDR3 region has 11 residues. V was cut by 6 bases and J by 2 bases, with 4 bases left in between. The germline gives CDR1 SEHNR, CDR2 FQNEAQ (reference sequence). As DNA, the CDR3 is TGTGCCAGCAGGGAAAACACTGAAGCTTTCTTT. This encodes CASRENTEAFF.

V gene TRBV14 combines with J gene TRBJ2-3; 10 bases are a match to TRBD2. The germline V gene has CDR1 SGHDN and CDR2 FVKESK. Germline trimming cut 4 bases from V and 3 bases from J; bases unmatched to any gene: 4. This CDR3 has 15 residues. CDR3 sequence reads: CASSRKREGTDTQYF. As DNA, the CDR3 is TGTGCCAGCAGCCGAAAGCGGGAGGGTACAGATACGCAGTATTTT.

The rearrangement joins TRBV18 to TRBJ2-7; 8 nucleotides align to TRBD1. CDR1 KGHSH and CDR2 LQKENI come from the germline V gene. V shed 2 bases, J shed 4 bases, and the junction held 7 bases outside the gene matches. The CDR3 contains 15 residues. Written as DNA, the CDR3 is TGTGCCAGCTCACCAACCGACAGGGGAAGATACGAGCAGTACTTC. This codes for CASSPTDRGRYEQYF.